This T cell receptor beta chain derives from a study of blood T cell repertoires in COVID-19. Study summary: Donors in the United States, Italy and Spain gave samples during acute or convalescent COVID-19.

Sequencing was performed with immunoSEQ multiplex PCR; in TCRdb, only in-frame clones are kept and a portion is missing. The table records roughly 49,000 clones, around 83% of them present only once. Per germline, CDR1 SGHTA and CDR2 FQGNSA. The junction had 8 bases not matched to a gene; V was cut back by 5 bases and J by 8 bases. The CDR3 sequence is 13 residues long. This TCR derives from a man in his forties or fifties with acute or convalescent COVID-19. Sequencing was done on a sample of peripheral blood. The chain combines TRBV7-2 with TRBJ2-5; 7 bases are a match to TRBD2. The CDR3 DNA sequence: TGTGCCAGCAGCGCCCGGGACTATTTAACCCAGTACTTC. This translates into CASSARDYLTQYF.